This TCR beta chain originates from a study of cytomegalovirus exposure and HLA in healthy donors. Study-level information: Earlier findings included about 120 million unique TCR beta sequences obtained from about 180 million T cells.

Germline assignment: CDR1 SGDLS and CDR2 YYNGEE. The CDR3 consists of 19 residues. V was trimmed by 0 bases and J by 4 bases, leaving 24 bases between them. As concerns this clone: Its antigen is not identified.

The PCR employed 60 Vbeta primers together with 13 Jbeta primers. Clones were read by immunoSEQ multiplex PCR, and TCRdb kept only the in-frame ones, dropping some. This table holds approximately 61,000 clones, more than 60% found once. Study-level results: In a later analysis, across HLA loci, associated TCR counts were highest for DRB1, lowest for HLA-C. Some TCR beta chains (roughly 160 of them) were listed as cytomegalovirus-associated. In a later analysis, at a false discovery rate of 0.05, about 16,000 TCR beta sequences matched HLA alleles.

This TCR came from a man aged 50 to 60 in good health and CMV-seropositive. V usage is TRBV9 and J usage is TRBJ2-3; TRBD2 is a possible D gene (7 bases). Sequenced: PBMCs. The chain's CDR3 is CASSVATWERGGFADTQYF. In nucleotides, the CDR3 is TGTGCCAGCAGCGTAGCTACATGGGAGAGGGGGGGGTTCGCAGATACGCAGTATTTT.